The subject of this entry is one TCR beta chain. These data come from a study of T cell responses to AZD1222 COVID-19 vaccine. This CDR3 comprises 14 residues. Germline trimming cut 7 bases from V and 8 bases from J; bases unmatched to any gene: 9. Germline V CDR1 and CDR2: SGHAT, FQNNGV. Measured with immunoSEQ multiplex PCR; TCRdb has only the in-frame clones, and not every one. Found here are approximately 8,000 clones, 88% of them singletons; the top ten hold about 7.7%. The chain uses TRBV11-2 and TRBJ1-4, with 8 bases lining up with TRBD1. The material was peripheral blood, obtained 28 days after the second AZD1222 dose. This sequence originates from an adult who received the AZD1222 COVID-19 vaccine. The CDR3 DNA sequence: TGTGCCAGCACCCCAGGACAGGGCGCCGAAAAACTGTTTTTT. Its translation: CASTPGQGAEKLFF.